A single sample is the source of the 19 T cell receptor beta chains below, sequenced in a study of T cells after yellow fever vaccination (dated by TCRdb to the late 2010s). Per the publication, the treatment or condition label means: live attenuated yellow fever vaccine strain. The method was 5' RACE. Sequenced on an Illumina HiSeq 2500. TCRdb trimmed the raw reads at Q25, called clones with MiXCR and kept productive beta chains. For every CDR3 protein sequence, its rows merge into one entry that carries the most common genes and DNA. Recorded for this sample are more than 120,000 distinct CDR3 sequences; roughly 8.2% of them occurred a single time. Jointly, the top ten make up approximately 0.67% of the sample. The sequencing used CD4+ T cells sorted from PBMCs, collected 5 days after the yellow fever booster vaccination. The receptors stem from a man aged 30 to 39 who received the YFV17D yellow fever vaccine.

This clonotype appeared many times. The CDR3 loop reads CASSLAWPSGRVEQFF. As DNA, the CDR3 is TGTGCCAGCAGTTTAGCGTGGCCTAGCGGGAGGGTTGAGCAGTTCTTC. The chain combines TRBV12-3 or TRBV12-4 with TRBJ2-1, with TRBD2 identical over 12 bases. This CDR3 contains 16 residues. V was pared by 0 bases and J by 9 bases, with 6 bases of the junction left unmatched.

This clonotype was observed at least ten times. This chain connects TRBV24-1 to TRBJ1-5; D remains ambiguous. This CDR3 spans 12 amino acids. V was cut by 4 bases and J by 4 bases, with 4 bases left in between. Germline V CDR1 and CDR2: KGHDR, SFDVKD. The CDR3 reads CATSDQNQPQHF. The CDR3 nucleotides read TGTGCCACCAGTGACCAAAATCAGCCCCAGCATTTT.

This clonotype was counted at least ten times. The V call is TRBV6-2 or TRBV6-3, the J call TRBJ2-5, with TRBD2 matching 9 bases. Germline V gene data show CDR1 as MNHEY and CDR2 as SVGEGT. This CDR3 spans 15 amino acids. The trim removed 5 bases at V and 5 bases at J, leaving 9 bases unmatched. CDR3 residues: CASSRRTSAMETQYF. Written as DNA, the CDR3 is TGTGCCAGCAGTCGTAGGACTAGCGCGATGGAGACCCAGTACTTC.

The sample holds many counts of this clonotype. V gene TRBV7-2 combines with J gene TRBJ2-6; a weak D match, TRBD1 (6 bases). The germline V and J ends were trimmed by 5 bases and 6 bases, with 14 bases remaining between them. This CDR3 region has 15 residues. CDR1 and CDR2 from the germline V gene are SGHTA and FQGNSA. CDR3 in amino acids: CASSTYRVEANVLTF. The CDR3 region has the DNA TGTGCCAGCAGCACTTACAGGGTGGAGGCCAACGTCCTGACTTTC.

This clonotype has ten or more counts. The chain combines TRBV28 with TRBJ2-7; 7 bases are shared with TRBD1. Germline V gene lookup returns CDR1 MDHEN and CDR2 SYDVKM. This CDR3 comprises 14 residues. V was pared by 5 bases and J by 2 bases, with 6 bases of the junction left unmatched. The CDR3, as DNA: TGTGCCAGCAGTGGGGGACAGCCCCCCTACGAGCAGTACTTC. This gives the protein CASSGGQPPYEQYF.

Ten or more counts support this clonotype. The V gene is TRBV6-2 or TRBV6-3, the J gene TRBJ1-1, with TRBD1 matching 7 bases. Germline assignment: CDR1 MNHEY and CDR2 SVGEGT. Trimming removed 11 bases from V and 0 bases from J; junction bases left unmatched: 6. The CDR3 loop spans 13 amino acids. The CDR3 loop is CAAGQTMNTEAFF. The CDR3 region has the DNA TGTGCCGCGGGACAGACAATGAACACTGAAGCTTTCTTT.

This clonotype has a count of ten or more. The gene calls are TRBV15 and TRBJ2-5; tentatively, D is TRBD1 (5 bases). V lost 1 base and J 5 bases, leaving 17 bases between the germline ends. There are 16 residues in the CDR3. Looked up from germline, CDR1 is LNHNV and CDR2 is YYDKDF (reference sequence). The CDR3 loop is CATSRVGVGRAETQYF. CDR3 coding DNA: TGTGCCACCAGCAGAGTCGGTGTAGGCAGGGCGGAGACCCAGTACTTC.

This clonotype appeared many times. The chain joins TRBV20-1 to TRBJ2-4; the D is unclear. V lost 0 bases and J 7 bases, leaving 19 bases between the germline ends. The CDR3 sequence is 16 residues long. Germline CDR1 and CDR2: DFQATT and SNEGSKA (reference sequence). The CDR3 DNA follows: TGCAGTGCTAGAGATGAAGGGTCCCTGGGTTGGAACATTCAGTACTTC. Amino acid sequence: CSARDEGSLGWNIQYF.

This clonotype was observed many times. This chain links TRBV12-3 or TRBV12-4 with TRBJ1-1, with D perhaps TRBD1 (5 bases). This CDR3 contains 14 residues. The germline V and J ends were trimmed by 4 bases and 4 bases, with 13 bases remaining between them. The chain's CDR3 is CASSSGSAFTEAFF. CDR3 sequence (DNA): TGTGCCAGCAGTTCAGGGTCGGCCTTCACTGAAGCTTTCTTT.

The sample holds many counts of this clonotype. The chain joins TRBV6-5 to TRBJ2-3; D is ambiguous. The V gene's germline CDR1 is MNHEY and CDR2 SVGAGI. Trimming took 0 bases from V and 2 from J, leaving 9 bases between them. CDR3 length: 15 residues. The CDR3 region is CASSYSGPITDTQYF. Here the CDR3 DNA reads TGTGCCAGCAGTTACTCCGGACCGATCACAGATACGCAGTATTTT.

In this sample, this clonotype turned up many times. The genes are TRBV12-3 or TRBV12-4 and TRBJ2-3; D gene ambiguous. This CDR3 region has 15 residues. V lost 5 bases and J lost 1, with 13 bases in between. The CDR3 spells CASSPGNLRTDTQYF. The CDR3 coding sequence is TGTGCCAGCAGTCCCGGAAACCTTCGCACAGATACGCAGTATTTT.

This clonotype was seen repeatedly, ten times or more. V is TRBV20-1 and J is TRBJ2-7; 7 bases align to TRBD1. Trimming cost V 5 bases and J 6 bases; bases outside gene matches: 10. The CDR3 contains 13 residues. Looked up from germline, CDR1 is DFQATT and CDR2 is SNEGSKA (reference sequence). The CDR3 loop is CSAYTQQGFEQYF. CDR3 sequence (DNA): TGCAGTGCTTATACACAACAGGGGTTCGAGCAGTACTTC.

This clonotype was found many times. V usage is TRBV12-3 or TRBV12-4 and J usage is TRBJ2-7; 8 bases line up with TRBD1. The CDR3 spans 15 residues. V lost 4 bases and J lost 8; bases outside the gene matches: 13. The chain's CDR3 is CASSYWTGPVKKQYF. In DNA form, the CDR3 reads TGTGCCAGCAGTTATTGGACAGGGCCGGTTAAAAAGCAGTACTTC.

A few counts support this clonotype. This CDR3 is CASSLTNQETQYF. CDR3 coding DNA: TGTGCCAGCAGCTTAACAAACCAAGAGACCCAGTACTTC. This chain links TRBV7-3 with TRBJ2-5; D unresolved. This CDR3 spans 13 amino acids. CDR1 is SGHTA and CDR2 is FQGTGA in the germline V gene. Trimming left V 0 bases short and J 0 bases short, with 2 bases between.

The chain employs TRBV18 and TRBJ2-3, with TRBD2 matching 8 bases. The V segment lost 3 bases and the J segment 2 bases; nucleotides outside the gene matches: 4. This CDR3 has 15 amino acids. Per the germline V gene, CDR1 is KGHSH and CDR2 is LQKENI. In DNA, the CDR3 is TGTGCCAGCTCACCTACTAGCGGCCTCACAGATACGCAGTATTTT. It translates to CASSPTSGLTDTQYF.

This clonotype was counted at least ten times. The CDR3 sequence: CASSVGQTGELFF. The DNA of the CDR3 is TGTGCCAGCAGCGTAGGACAAACCGGGGAGCTGTTTTTT. The chain employs TRBV9 and TRBJ2-2; D unresolved. This CDR3 comprises 13 residues. Trimming stripped 0 bases from V and 5 bases from J, with 5 bases between. Germline loops: CDR1 SGDLS, CDR2 YYNGEE.

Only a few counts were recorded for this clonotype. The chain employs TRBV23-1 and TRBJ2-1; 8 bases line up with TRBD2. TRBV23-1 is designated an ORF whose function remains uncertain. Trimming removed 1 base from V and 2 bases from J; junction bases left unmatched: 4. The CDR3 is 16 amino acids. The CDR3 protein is CASSQYGGLAYNEQFF. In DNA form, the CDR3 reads TGCGCCAGCAGTCAATACGGGGGACTAGCCTACAATGAGCAGTTCTTC.

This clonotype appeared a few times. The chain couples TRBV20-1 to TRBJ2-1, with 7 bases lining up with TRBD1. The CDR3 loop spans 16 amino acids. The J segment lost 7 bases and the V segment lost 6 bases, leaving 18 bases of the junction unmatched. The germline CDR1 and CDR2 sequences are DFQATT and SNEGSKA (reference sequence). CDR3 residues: CSAARPMDRPGNEQFF. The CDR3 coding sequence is TGCAGTGCAGCCCGCCCCATGGACAGGCCGGGGAATGAGCAGTTCTTC.

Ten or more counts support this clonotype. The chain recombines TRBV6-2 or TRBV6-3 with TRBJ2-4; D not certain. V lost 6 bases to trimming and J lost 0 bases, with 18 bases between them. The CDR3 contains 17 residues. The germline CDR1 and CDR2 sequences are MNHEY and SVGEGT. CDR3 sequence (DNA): TGTGCCAGCAGCTCACGGGTCAGGACGATAGCCAAAAACATTCAGTACTTC. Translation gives CASSSRVRTIAKNIQYF.